One sample yielded the 25 T cell receptor beta chains listed below, sequenced in a study of radiation and T cells in renal cell carcinoma. Time point denoted: blood 2 weeks post-SBRT. Indicated treatment: 15 Gy SBRT to primary tumor, nephrectomy 4 weeks later. Profiling relied on immunoSEQ multiplex PCR, and the TCRdb table lists in-frame clones only, not all of them. Found here are tens of thousands of clones, 80% of them singletons; the top ten hold 25% to 30%. Sequenced here: blood, sampled from a patient whose treatment included radiotherapy and nephrectomy. All receptors come from a woman in her seventies with renal cell carcinoma.

This clone has just a few counts. V gene TRBV2 combines with J gene TRBJ2-7; 10 bases agree with TRBD1. V shed 5 bases and J 2 bases; nucleotides not matched to a gene: 6. The germline gives CDR1 SNHLY, CDR2 FYNNEI. CDR3 length: 15 residues. CDR3 DNA sequence: TGTGCCAGCAGTAAACGGGACAGGGGAACCTACGAGCAGTACTTC. This sequence encodes CASSKRDRGTYEQYF.

The J gene is TRBJ2-2, the V gene TRBV9, with D tentatively TRBD1 (7 bases). CDR3 length equals 14 residues. Germline V gives CDR1 SGDLS, CDR2 YYNGEE. The V end was cut by 5 bases, the J end by 5 bases, with 13 bases between. This CDR3 reads CASSARGDTGELFF. As DNA, the CDR3 is TGTGCCAGCAGTGCCAGGGGGGATACCGGGGAGCTGTTTTTT.

The V call is TRBV7-9, the J call TRBJ1-3, with TRBD1 matching 7 bases. Germline V gene sequence: CDR1 SEHNR, CDR2 FQNEAQ (reference sequence). The CDR3 has 15 amino acids. The V gene end was trimmed by 5 bases and the J gene end by 7 bases; junction bases not matched to a gene: 11. The CDR3: CASSHRTDRVNTIYF. The CDR3 bases are TGTGCCAGCAGCCATAGGACAGACAGGGTGAACACCATATATTTT.

The V and J genes are TRBV30 and TRBJ2-7, with D perhaps matching TRBD1 (5 bases). The germline V and J ends were trimmed by 0 bases and 3 bases, with 21 bases remaining between them. The CDR3 has 17 residues. Germline CDR1 and CDR2: GTSNPN and SVGIG (reference sequence). CDR3 region: CAWSVRRSVTVGYEQYF. CDR3 nucleotides: TGTGCCTGGAGTGTAAGACGTTCCGTGACAGTTGGCTACGAGCAGTACTTC.

The chain links TRBV7-2 to TRBJ2-2; TRBD2 is a possible D gene (6 bases). This CDR3 contains 14 residues. In germline, CDR1 is SGHTA, CDR2 FQGNSA. Trimming pared 3 bases from V and 3 bases from J, leaving 8 bases between. CDR3 in amino acids: CASSLWGDTGELFF. CDR3 DNA: TGTGCCAGCAGCTTGTGGGGGGACACCGGGGAGCTGTTTTTT.

At least ten counts were recorded for this clone. This chain joins TRBV6-5 and TRBJ1-5, with D perhaps TRBD1 (6 bases). Trimming removed 5 bases at V and 4 bases at J, with 9 bases between. The CDR3 has 13 residues. The germline gives CDR1 MNHEY, CDR2 SVGAGI. CDR3 bases: TGTGCCAGCAGTGGACAGCAGAATCAGCCCCAGCATTTT. Its protein is CASSGQQNQPQHF.

The chain links TRBV11-2 to TRBJ2-7, with 9 bases matching TRBD2. In germline, CDR1 is SGHAT, CDR2 FQNNGV. This CDR3 region has 15 residues. The V gene end was trimmed by 1 base and the J gene end by 3 bases; junction bases not matched to a gene: 4. The CDR3, as DNA: TGTGCCAGCAGCTTAGGTAGCGGGGGCCACTACGAGCAGTACTTC. Its protein is CASSLGSGGHYEQYF. The whole variable domain, remainder taken from reference TRBV11-2 and TRBJ2-7, is EAGVAQSPRYKIIEKRQSVAFWCNPISGHATLYWYQQILGQGPKLLIQFQNNGVVDDSQLPKDRFSAERLKGVDSTLKIQPAKLEDSAVYLCASSLGSGGHYEQYFGPGTRLTVT.

J is TRBJ2-2 and V is TRBV5-6; the match to TRBD1 covers 8 bases. CDR1 is SGHDT, CDR2 YYEEEE, per germline. V lost 6 bases to trimming and J lost 6 bases; unmatched junction nucleotides: 1. The CDR3 length is 12 residues. The DNA of the CDR3 is TGTGCCAGCATGGACAGGGCCGGGGAGCTGTTTTTT. Protein product: CASMDRAGELFF. Variable domain in full (rest from reference TRBV5-6 and TRBJ2-2): DAGVTQSPTHLIKTRGQQVTLRCSPKSGHDTVSWYQQALGQGPQFIFQYYEEEERQRGNFPDRFSGHQFPNYSSELNVNALLLGDSALYLCASMDRAGELFFGEGSRLTVL.

There are a few counts of this clone. V and J are TRBV27 and TRBJ1-1, with TRBD1 matching over 8 bases. Germline V CDR1 and CDR2: MNHEY, SMNVEV (reference sequence). J gave up 2 bases and V 3 bases, and 2 bases lay outside the gene matches. CDR3 length: 14 amino acids. CDR3 sequence: CASSFSGGNTEAFF. The CDR3 region has the DNA TGTGCCAGCAGTTTTTCAGGGGGCAACACTGAAGCTTTCTTT.

The CDR3 spells CASSEGQGGNEQFF. CDR3 coding DNA: TGTGCCAGCAGTGAAGGGCAGGGGGGTAATGAGCAGTTCTTC. This chain joins TRBV6-4 and TRBJ2-1, with D maybe TRBD1 (7 bases). V was pared by 3 bases and J by 7 bases, with 13 bases between. Germline V gene data show CDR1 as MRHNA and CDR2 as SNTAGT. There are 14 residues in the CDR3.

The chain has TRBV19 and TRBJ1-2; a possible D gene is TRBD1 (6 bases). Trimming shortened V by 3 bases and J by 3 bases, and 14 bases separated the two germline ends. The CDR3 covers 15 residues. The germline V gene encodes CDR1 LNHDA and CDR2 SQIVND (reference sequence). The CDR3 DNA is TGTGCCAGTAGTATCCCCAGGGGCGGGGACTATGGCTACACCTTC. As protein: CASSIPRGGDYGYTF. Full variable domain (outside the CDR3, taken from reference TRBV19 and TRBJ1-2): DGGITQSPKYLFRKEGQNVTLSCEQNLNHDAMYWYRQDPGQGLRLIYYSQIVNDFQKGDIAEGYSVSREKKESFPLTVTSAQKNPTAFYLCASSIPRGGDYGYTFGSGTRLTVV.

This clone was observed a handful of times. The V gene is TRBV19, the J gene TRBJ2-2; the D gene is possibly TRBD1 (6 bases). Germline V gene sequence: CDR1 LNHDA, CDR2 SQIVND (reference sequence). The V end lost 4 bases, the J end lost 0 bases, and 12 bases lay between the germline ends. This CDR3 spans 16 amino acids. The CDR3, as DNA: TGTGCCAGTAGTAGGGTCGGGACAACGAACACCGGGGAGCTGTTTTTT. Its protein product is CASSRVGTTNTGELFF.

This chain joins TRBV7-9 and TRBJ2-5; 8 bases align to TRBD1. This CDR3 is built from 13 residues. Germline CDR1 reads SEHNR; CDR2 reads FQNEAQ (reference sequence). J was trimmed by 5 bases and V by 5 bases; bases with no gene match: 4. The chain's CDR3 is CASSPRGLETQYF. CDR3 DNA sequence: TGTGCCAGCAGCCCCAGGGGGCTTGAGACCCAGTACTTC.

The chain carries TRBV9 and TRBJ2-3; D possibly corresponds to TRBD2 (7 bases). The CDR3 runs 17 residues. Germline V lookup: CDR1 SGDLS, CDR2 YYNGEE. Trimming removed 3 bases from V and 5 bases from J, with 22 bases in between. The CDR3 sequence: CASSAPPGEGVVDTQYF. In DNA form, the CDR3 reads TGTGCCAGCAGCGCTCCCCCGGGGGAGGGGGTGGTAGATACGCAGTATTTT.

The rearrangement joins TRBV13 to TRBJ1-1; possibly TRBD1 for D (5 bases). Germline loops: CDR1 PRHDT, CDR2 FYEKMQ (reference sequence). V lost 4 bases and J 3 bases, leaving 9 bases between the germline ends. This CDR3 spans 13 amino acids. In nucleotides, the CDR3 is TGTGCCAGCAGCTCAACGACAGACACTGAAGCTTTCTTT. Translating it yields CASSSTTDTEAFF.

The chain has TRBV19 and TRBJ1-1; no reliable D call. V lost 0 bases, J lost 7 bases, and 12 bases lay in between. Germline CDR1 is LNHDA and CDR2 is SQIVND (reference sequence). This CDR3 comprises 14 residues. DNA of the CDR3: TGTGCCAGTAGTATAGATTACGAGACAATTGAAGCTTTCTTT. Translation: CASSIDYETIEAFF.

V and J are TRBV11-2 and TRBJ2-5, with 9 positions matching TRBD2. Germline V CDR1 and CDR2: SGHAT, FQNNGV. The CDR3 has 18 residues. V gave up 1 base and J gave up 4 bases; unmatched junction bases: 13. The CDR3 protein is CASSLANLRAGGGETQYF. Written as DNA, the CDR3 is TGTGCCAGCAGCTTAGCGAATCTGAGAGCGGGAGGCGGAGAGACCCAGTACTTC.

The CDR3 nucleotides are TGTGCCAGCAGCCAGGTTGGGGTAATCAACTATGGCTACACCTTC. It is translated as CASSQVGVINYGYTF. This sequence joins TRBV4-2 and TRBJ1-2; D is unclear. The CDR3 has 15 residues. Germline values: CDR1 LGHNA, CDR2 YNFKEQ. The V end lost 3 bases, the J end lost 2 bases, and 13 bases lay between the germline ends.

This chain's CDR3 is CASSLLQGDEQYF. The CDR3 DNA reads as TGTGCCAGCAGTTTATTACAGGGGGACGAGCAGTACTTC. The gene calls are TRBV28 and TRBJ2-7, with 8 nucleotides matching TRBD1. The CDR3 loop spans 13 amino acids. V dropped 1 base and J dropped 5; count of bases not matched to a gene: 1. Germline V gives CDR1 MDHEN, CDR2 SYDVKM. Complete variable domain (other parts from reference TRBV28 and TRBJ2-7): DVKVTQSSRYLVKRTGEKVFLECVQDMDHENMFWYRQDPGLGLRLIYFSYDVKMKEKGDIPEGYSVSREKKERFSLILESASTNQTSMYLCASSLLQGDEQYFGPGTRLTVT.

The chain uses TRBV9 and TRBJ1-1; a possible D gene is TRBD1 (5 bases). CDR3 length equals 16 residues. The germline gives CDR1 SGDLS, CDR2 YYNGEE. V lost 0 bases and J lost 4, with 16 bases in between. CDR3 coding DNA: TGTGCCAGCAGCGTAGCCCCCTTAGGGGACTTCACTGAAGCTTTCTTT. Protein sequence: CASSVAPLGDFTEAFF.

This rearrangement joins TRBV6-1 to TRBJ1-3; a possible D gene is TRBD1 (5 bases). V was clipped by 6 bases and J by 0 bases, with 12 bases between them. The CDR3 is 15 residues long. The germline gives CDR1 MNHNS, CDR2 SASEGT. The DNA for the CDR3 is TGTGCCAGCAGGGGGGGACTAGGCTCTGGAAACACCATATATTTT. Protein: CASRGGLGSGNTIYF.

The chain uses TRBV27 and TRBJ2-2, with D perhaps matching TRBD1 (5 bases). Trimming took off 3 bases at V and 7 bases at J, with 6 bases between the two ends. From germline, CDR1 is MNHEY and CDR2 SMNVEV (reference sequence). The CDR3 covers 12 residues. CDR3 bases: TGTGCCAGCAGTTTTCAGGGCGGGGAGCTGTTTTTT. Its protein product is CASSFQGGELFF.

V and J are TRBV19 and TRBJ2-7, with a weak D call TRBD2 (6 bases). Germline V CDR1 and CDR2: LNHDA, SQIVND (reference sequence). V lost 5 bases, J lost 1 base, and 15 bases lay in between. This CDR3 has 15 residues. The CDR3 DNA reads TGTGCCAGTAGTCCCCAGCTAGCGATTTCCTACGAGCAGTACTTC. Its protein is CASSPQLAISYEQYF. Drawing the rest from reference TRBV19 and TRBJ2-7, the complete variable domain is DGGITQSPKYLFRKEGQNVTLSCEQNLNHDAMYWYRQDPGQGLRLIYYSQIVNDFQKGDIAEGYSVSREKKESFPLTVTSAQKNPTAFYLCASSPQLAISYEQYFGPGTRLTVT.

This clone appeared a few times. The chain links TRBV6-5 to TRBJ1-4; 10 nucleotides agree with TRBD1. After removal of 9 bases from V and 0 bases from J, the junction contained 4 bases not matched to a gene. This CDR3 spans 15 amino acids. Germline lookup yields CDR1 MNHEY and CDR2 SVGAGI. The CDR3 DNA follows: TGTGCCAGTGGGACAGGGGATGCAACTAATGAAAAACTGTTTTTT. Translating it yields CASGTGDATNEKLFF.

The V gene is TRBV20-1, the J gene TRBJ2-3; no clear D. Trimming cost V 0 bases and J 15 bases, with 13 bases left between them. Germline V lookup: CDR1 DFQATT, CDR2 SNEGSKA (reference sequence). The CDR3 runs 11 residues. CDR3 DNA sequence: TGCAGTGCTAGAGATGGACGGTTGCTCTATTTT. It translates to CSARDGRLLYF.